This T cell receptor (beta chain) appears in the sequencing data of a study of shared clonotypes between healthy human individuals. Study-wide context: The people who gave samples were two women and three men aged 18 to 49.

Repertoires were generated with immunoSEQ multiplex PCR, while TCRdb's copy carries only in-frame clones and drops some. The sample has about 480,000 clones; 75% to 80% are singletons. The V end was cut by 3 bases, the J end by 0 bases, with 13 bases between. Germline V gene sequence: CDR1 SGHRS, CDR2 YFSETQ. This CDR3 comprises 15 residues. This clonotype was sampled from a woman aged 40 to 50 in good health. Some clones in this sample may be carry-over from other donors' samples. The sample consisted of PBMCs. The rearrangement links TRBV5-1 to TRBJ2-7, with D possibly being TRBD1 or TRBD2 (6 bases each). The CDR3: CASSSGGTPSYEQYF. CDR3 sequence (DNA): TGCGCCAGCAGCTCGGGCGGGACACCCTCCTACGAGCAGTACTTC.